This T cell receptor beta chain was recorded in a study of blood T cell repertoires in COVID-19. Study-level background: The United States, Italy and Spain supplied acute and convalescent COVID-19 samples.

Authors' processing steps: How many nucleated cells were present was estimated from reference gene primer amplification. Only in-frame clones appear in the TCRdb table, and some are missing; sequencing was by immunoSEQ multiplex PCR. That table gives V, J and clone size, and the DNA gave D and trimming. The sample carries around 200,000 clones, roughly 90% recorded once. V gave up 1 base and J gave up 4 bases, with 15 bases separating them. This CDR3 is 16 amino acids long. Germline assignment: CDR1 SGHTA and CDR2 FQGTGA. V is TRBV7-3 and J is TRBJ2-3; weak D call: TRBD2 (5 bases). The sample consisted of peripheral blood. The sequence was obtained from a young man with active or convalescent COVID-19. CDR3 region: CASSLNSASNPDTQYF. In nucleotides, the CDR3 is TGTGCCAGCAGCTTAAACTCGGCTAGCAACCCAGATACGCAGTATTTT.